This T cell receptor (beta chain) was sequenced during a study of CD8 T cells in ankylosing spondylitis. Study conclusions and caveats: Seemingly characteristic of ankylosing spondylitis blood was a TCR beta motif consisting of several highly homologous variants. Disease-linked clones bore a CD8+ phenotype, appearing relatively rarely in peripheral blood. Reportedly, disease-linked clones are significantly enriched in ankylosing spondylitis patients' matched synovial fluid.

Many counts were recorded for this clonotype. The antigen remains undetermined. This CDR3 comprises 16 residues. Per the germline V gene, CDR1 is SNHLY and CDR2 is FYNNEI. Between the trimmed V and J ends, which lost 2 bases and 6 bases, there was a span of 19 bases. Making the TCR beta libraries involved quantitative 5'-RACE with molecular barcodes. One entry per CDR3 protein results from TCRdb running MiXCR on the 5' RACE reads. Among about 240,000 distinct CDR3 sequences, approximately 11% were seen once, and the ten largest hold less than 7.5%. The V and J genes are TRBV2 and TRBJ1-1; D gene ambiguous. Sequenced sample: blood, either unsorted or a sorted T cell fraction (not recorded which). This clonotype was obtained from a male donor with ankylosing spondylitis or in good health (not recorded which). CDR3 region: CASSELEARGNSEAFF. In DNA form, the CDR3 reads TGTGCCAGCAGTGAACTCGAGGCCCGGGGAAATTCTGAAGCTTTCTTT.